This T cell receptor beta chain derives from a study of cytomegalovirus exposure and HLA in healthy donors. Study in general: The 90 to 150 validation repertoires, a later analysis reported, used the same platform as the 550 to 700 repertoires from the first cohort.

Overall study results and limits: TCR clusters originating in the first cohort tended to co-occur in the roughly 120 validation repertoires, according to a later analysis. It was approximately 170 TCR beta chains that were listed as cytomegalovirus-associated. The CMV antigen specificity of three CMV-associated chains was confirmed through in vitro analysis.

Sequencing was performed with immunoSEQ multiplex PCR; in TCRdb, only in-frame clones are kept and a portion is missing. The top ten clones hold about 1% of a sample with about 220,000 clones, over 80% of them seen once. This clone has only a few counts. Antigen unknown. V lost 3 bases, J lost 5 bases, and 14 bases stayed unmatched. Germline V gene lookup returns CDR1 MGHDK and CDR2 SYGVNS. CDR3 length: 17 amino acids. The sample comprised PBMCs. The clonotype originates from a woman aged 18-35 years in good health and CMV-seronegative. This rearrangement joins TRBV25-1 to TRBJ2-5, with 8 bases that match TRBD2. This chain's CDR3 is CASSDPGGPHNRETQYF. Written as DNA, the CDR3 is TGTGCCAGCAGTGACCCGGGGGGGCCCCACAATCGCGAGACCCAGTACTTC.